A single sample gave rise to the 15 T cell receptor beta chains below, sequenced in a study of CD8+ T cells in alopecia areata. The treatment is: oral pan-JAK inhibitor, 5-10 mg twice daily. Isolated RNA was reverse transcribed into cDNA used as the sequencing template. Clones were sequenced by immunoSEQ multiplex PCR, and TCRdb holds only the in-frame ones, with some missing. The table has about 250,000 clones, 60% seen once. The sequences come from CD4+ T cells sorted from blood, collected around week 53, from a patient treated with tofacitinib. These receptors were taken from a human donor with alopecia areata.

J is TRBJ1-2 and V is TRBV29-1, with 7 bases aligning to TRBD1. Germline CDR1 is SQVTM and CDR2 is ANQGSEA. The V segment lost 7 bases and the J segment 7 bases; nucleotides outside the gene matches: 9. This CDR3 comprises 12 residues. CDR3 in DNA: TGCAGCGCCTTTCAGGGGGAAAGTGGCTACACCTTC. Translation gives CSAFQGESGYTF.

This clone has only one observation. The J gene is TRBJ1-1, the V gene TRBV30; 7 nucleotides line up with TRBD1. The CDR3 runs to 16 residues. Germline CDR1 reads GTSNPN; CDR2 reads SVGIG (reference sequence). The J segment lost 0 bases and the V segment lost 3 bases, leaving 10 bases of the junction unmatched. CDR3 nucleotides: TGTGCCTGGAGGGGCTCGACAGGGACTATGAACACTGAAGCTTTCTTT. Amino acids: CAWRGSTGTMNTEAFF.

V usage is TRBV29-1 and J usage is TRBJ1-2, with D hard to call. The V gene's germline CDR1 is SQVTM and CDR2 ANQGSEA. Trimming took 4 bases from V and 0 from J, leaving 6 bases between them. The length of the CDR3 is 12 residues. CDR3 DNA sequence: TGCAGCGTTGCAGGAGCTAACTATGGCTACACCTTC. Translating it yields CSVAGANYGYTF.

This clone showed up just once. The chain links TRBV4-2 to TRBJ2-5; D gene unclear. The germline gives CDR1 LGHNA, CDR2 YNFKEQ. The V gene lost 4 bases and the J gene lost 2 bases, with 11 bases spanning the gap. The CDR3 runs 14 residues. The DNA for the CDR3 is TGTGCCAGCAGCCGAACCGAGACGCAAGAGACCCAGTACTTC. Its protein product is CASSRTETQETQYF.

V and J are TRBV9 and TRBJ2-3; possibly TRBD1 or TRBD2 for D (5 bases each). The CDR3 has 16 residues. Germline V gives CDR1 SGDLS, CDR2 YYNGEE. V shed 3 bases and J shed 2 bases, with 16 bases lying between them. This CDR3 is CASSAVGTLNTDTQYF. CDR3 bases: TGTGCCAGCAGCGCCGTCGGGACCCTTAACACAGATACGCAGTATTTT.

The chain carries TRBV6-5 and TRBJ2-1; 12 bases are shared with TRBD2. This CDR3 has 15 amino acids. V dropped 2 bases and J dropped 9; count of bases not matched to a gene: 5. Germline-derived CDR1 and CDR2 are MNHEY and SVGAGI. The CDR3 DNA reads TGTGCCAGCAGTTACCAACGGACTAGCGGGGCTGAGCAGTTCTTC. This gives the protein CASSYQRTSGAEQFF.

This clone was seen more than once but under ten times. The V gene is TRBV5-1, the J gene TRBJ2-5, with 8 bases fitting TRBD1. Germline V gene data show CDR1 as SGHRS and CDR2 as YFSETQ. Trimming at V came to 2 bases and at J to 5 bases, leaving 5 bases not matched to a gene. This CDR3 region has 14 residues. CDR3: CASSFGTGSETQYF. In DNA form, the CDR3 reads TGCGCCAGCAGCTTTGGGACAGGAAGCGAGACCCAGTACTTC.

The rearrangement links TRBV6-5 to TRBJ1-2, with TRBD1 identical over 10 bases. V shed 2 bases, J shed 7 bases, and the junction held 7 bases outside the gene matches. The germline CDR1 and CDR2 sequences are MNHEY and SVGAGI. This CDR3 spans 15 amino acids. The CDR3 sequence: CASSYAGTGVRGYTF. CDR3 in DNA: TGTGCCAGCAGTTACGCCGGGACAGGGGTCCGTGGCTACACCTTC.

The chain links TRBV30 to TRBJ1-6; a weak D match, TRBD1 (6 bases). Germline CDR1 reads GTSNPN; CDR2 reads SVGIG (reference sequence). V was cut by 0 bases and J by 9 bases, with 15 bases left in between. CDR3 length equals 15 residues. The CDR3 DNA follows: TGTGCCTGGAGTGTACCAGGGGCAAGAAGTTCACCCCTCCACTTT. This gives the protein CAWSVPGARSSPLHF.

V gene TRBV25-1 combines with J gene TRBJ1-2, with D perhaps matching TRBD1 (6 bases). Looked up from germline, CDR1 is MGHDK and CDR2 is SYGVNS. V was pared by 4 bases and J by 8 bases, with 11 bases between. This CDR3 has 12 residues. This CDR3 is CASSVGQTGYTF. CDR3 coding DNA: TGTGCCAGCAGTGTGGGACAAACCGGCTACACCTTC.

This sequence joins TRBV15 and TRBJ1-1; unclear D gene. Trimming took off 6 bases at V and 0 bases at J, with 5 bases between the two ends. Germline V CDR1 and CDR2: LNHNV, YYDKDF (reference sequence). The CDR3 has 12 amino acids. CDR3 DNA: TGTGCCACCAGGGAGTTGAACACTGAAGCTTTCTTT. Encoded protein: CATRELNTEAFF.

In nucleotides, the CDR3 is TGTGCCAGCAGCCAAGAAGGGACAGGGGTCAACGAGCAGTACTTC. It encodes CASSQEGTGVNEQYF. The chain has TRBV4-2 and TRBJ2-7; 10 bases fit TRBD1. Per germline, CDR1 LGHNA and CDR2 YNFKEQ. Losses at the gene ends were 0 bases for V and 5 bases for J; bases not matched to a gene: 4. The CDR3 consists of 15 residues.

V usage is TRBV6-6 and J usage is TRBJ1-1; possible D gene TRBD1, 6 bases. Germline CDR1 is MNHNY and CDR2 is SVGAGI (reference sequence). Trimming shortened V by 6 bases and J by 3 bases, and 14 bases separated the two germline ends. The CDR3 is 14 amino acids. The CDR3 reads CASRDGGDYTEAFF. CDR3 DNA sequence: TGTGCCAGCAGAGACGGGGGCGATTACACTGAAGCTTTCTTT.

This clone was seen more than once but under ten times. The chain joins TRBV7-2 to TRBJ2-3; no definite D call. The CDR3 covers 13 residues. Germline V gene data show CDR1 as SGHTA and CDR2 as FQGNSA. Trimming removed 5 bases from V and 14 bases from J, with 20 bases in between. CDR3 sequence reads: CASSPPHRIGPYF. The DNA for the CDR3 is TGTGCCAGCAGCCCCCCGCACCGCATTGGTCCGTATTTT. Based on the CDR3 plus reference TRBV7-2 and TRBJ2-3, the full variable domain is GAGVSQSPSNKVTEKGKDVELRCDPISGHTALYWYRQSLGQGLEFLIYFQGNSAPDKSGLPSDRFSAERTGGSVSTLTIQRTQQEDSAVYLCASSPPHRIGPYFGPGTRLTVL.

The J gene is TRBJ2-7, the V gene TRBV7-2, with 8 bases lining up with TRBD1. The CDR3 totals 14 residues. Germline loops: CDR1 SGHTA, CDR2 FQGNSA. With V trimmed by 5 bases and J by 2 bases, 5 bases remained unmatched. The CDR3 sequence: CASSTGDRTYEQYF. The CDR3 DNA follows: TGTGCCAGCAGCACAGGGGACAGGACCTACGAGCAGTACTTC.